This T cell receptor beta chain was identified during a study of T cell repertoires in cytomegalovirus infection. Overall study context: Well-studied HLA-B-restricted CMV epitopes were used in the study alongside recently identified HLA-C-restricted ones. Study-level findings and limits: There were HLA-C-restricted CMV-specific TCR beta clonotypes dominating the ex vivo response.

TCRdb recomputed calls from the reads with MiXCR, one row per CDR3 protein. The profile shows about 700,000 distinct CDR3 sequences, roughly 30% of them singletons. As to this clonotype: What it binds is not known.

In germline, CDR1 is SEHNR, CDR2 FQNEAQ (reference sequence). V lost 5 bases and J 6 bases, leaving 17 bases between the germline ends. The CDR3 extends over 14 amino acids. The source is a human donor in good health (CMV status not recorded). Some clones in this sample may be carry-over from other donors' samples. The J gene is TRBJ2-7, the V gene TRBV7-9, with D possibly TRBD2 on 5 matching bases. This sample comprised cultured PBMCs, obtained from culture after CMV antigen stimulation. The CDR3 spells CASSPPEGFREQYF. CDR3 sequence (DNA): TGTGCCAGCAGCCCGCCCGAGGGCTTCCGCGAGCAGTACTTC. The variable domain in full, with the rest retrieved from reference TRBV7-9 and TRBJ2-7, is DTGVSQNPRHKITKRGQNVTFRCDPISEHNRLYWYRQTLGQGPEFLTYFQNEAQLEKSRLLSDRFSAERPKGSFSTLEIQRTEQGDSAMYLCASSPPEGFREQYFGPGTRLTVT.